Detailed here is one T cell receptor (beta chain). Its antigen is currently unknown. Other DNA sequences in this specimen translate into the identical CDR3. This record belongs to a study of cytomegalovirus exposure and HLA in healthy donors. Study-wide results and limits: Among TCR beta chains, those listed as cytomegalovirus-associated numbered over 150. Both high specificity and high sensitivity reportedly marked the classifier's diagnosis of cytomegalovirus status.

Trimming took off 1 base at V and 4 bases at J, with 11 bases between the two ends. Germline values: CDR1 SEHNR, CDR2 FQNEAQ (reference sequence). The CDR3 has 14 residues. Libraries were prepared by immunoSEQ multiplex PCR; TCRdb keeps only in-frame clonotypes and omits some of them. The table shows about 100,000 clones, with 95% occurring only once. Sequenced material: PBMCs. This receptor was obtained from a woman younger than 35 in good health and CMV-seronegative. This rearrangement joins TRBV7-9 to TRBJ2-7; tentative D call: TRBD1 (6 bases). CDR3 coding DNA: TGTGCCAGCAGCTTAGGGCAGGGGTTGTACGAGCAGTACTTC. Translated, it gives CASSLGQGLYEQYF.